A single sample gave rise to the 12 T cell receptor beta chains below, sequenced in a study of cytomegalovirus exposure and HLA in healthy donors. The PCR was carried out with 60 Vbeta primers and 13 Jbeta primers. Measured with immunoSEQ multiplex PCR; TCRdb has only the in-frame clones, and not every one. The sample records 100,000 to 150,000 clones, 77% being singletons. The sequenced sample was PBMCs. These receptors came from an older woman in good health and CMV-seronegative.

The chain recombines TRBV28 with TRBJ2-1; 8 bases are shared with TRBD2. With 5 bases clipped from V and 6 bases from J, the junction kept 9 bases outside the gene matches. The CDR3 is 15 residues long. Germline V gene lookup returns CDR1 MDHEN and CDR2 SYDVKM. CDR3 protein: CASSAASTSGNEQFF. DNA of the CDR3: TGTGCCAGCAGTGCCGCTAGCACTAGCGGCAATGAGCAGTTCTTC.

V usage is TRBV19 and J usage is TRBJ1-5; tentative D call: TRBD1 (6 bases). Trimming left V 6 bases short and J 0 bases short, with 15 bases between. This CDR3 spans 16 amino acids. Germline assignment: CDR1 LNHDA and CDR2 SQIVND (reference sequence). The CDR3 region is CASRTYGTNSNQPQHF. For the CDR3, the DNA is TGTGCCAGTAGAACATACGGGACAAATAGCAATCAGCCCCAGCATTTT.

Concerning this clone: Because the CDR3's place on the DNA is in doubt, the DNA is left out and the CDR3 is given as listed by TCRdb. The V and J genes are TRBV21-1 and TRBJ2-7; the table assigns TRBD1, which was not confirmed against the DNA. TRBV21-1 is noted as a pseudogene. The CDR3 is 15 amino acids long, termini counted. The CDR3 sequence is CASSKVGQGIYEQYF.

This chain uses TRBV2 with TRBJ2-5, with 15 nucleotides matching TRBD2. Unmatched junction bases numbered 10, after V lost 4 bases and J lost 7 bases. Germline loops: CDR1 SNHLY, CDR2 FYNNEI. CDR3 length equals 17 residues. In DNA, the CDR3 is TGTGCCAGCAGTGCCTCTGGACTAGCGGGGGGGCTCGGGACCCAGTACTTC. It specifies CASSASGLAGGLGTQYF.

This clone was counted a single time. The chain combines TRBV6-6 with TRBJ2-7, with TRBD2 matching over 16 bases. CDR1 is MNHNY, CDR2 SVGAGI, per germline (reference sequence). V lost 7 bases and J lost 7; bases outside the gene matches: 10. The CDR3 has 16 residues. CDR3 DNA sequence: TGTGCCAGCACCCTGGGACTAGCGGGAGGGCCGGGGGAGCAGTACTTC. Protein: CASTLGLAGGPGEQYF.

V is TRBV19 and J is TRBJ2-3, with TRBD2 identical over 7 bases. Germline V gene lookup returns CDR1 LNHDA and CDR2 SQIVND (reference sequence). The CDR3 is 14 residues long. Trimming took 5 bases from V and 3 from J; bases not matched to a gene: 5. The CDR3 coding sequence is TGTGCCAGTAGTCCCGGACTAGTAACAGATACGCAGTATTTT. Amino acids: CASSPGLVTDTQYF.

This clone occurred a few times. The chain joins TRBV6-1 to TRBJ1-2; D is unresolved. Germline V gene data show CDR1 as MNHNS and CDR2 as SASEGT. V shed 8 bases and J shed 7 bases, with 8 bases lying between them. The CDR3 is 10 residues long. Here the CDR3 DNA reads TGTGCCAGCCGGGATATTGGCTACACCTTC. Translating it yields CASRDIGYTF.

The CDR3 spells CASSPPLHIGEPYEQYF. In nucleotides, the CDR3 is TGTGCCAGCTCACCTCCCCTACATATCGGGGAGCCCTACGAGCAGTACTTC. V and J are TRBV18 and TRBJ2-7; D is perhaps TRBD2 (5 bases). CDR1 and CDR2 from the germline V gene are KGHSH and LQKENI. Trimming stripped 3 bases from V and 2 bases from J, with 20 bases between. This CDR3 is 17 amino acids long.

The chain employs TRBV10-3 and TRBJ2-7; 12 nucleotides line up with TRBD2. V lost 6 bases, J lost 7 bases, and 7 bases stayed unmatched. CDR1 and CDR2 from the germline V gene are ENHRY and SYGVKD. The CDR3 extends over 14 amino acids. The CDR3 DNA is TGTGCCATCAGCGGACTAGCGGGAACTCTGGAGCAGTACTTC. The encoded protein is CAISGLAGTLEQYF.

The chain is built from TRBV10-3 and TRBJ2-5, with 12 nucleotides matching TRBD2. The CDR3 consists of 16 residues. Germline loops: CDR1 ENHRY, CDR2 SYGVKD. Trimming took 6 bases from V and 5 from J; bases not matched to a gene: 10. Here the CDR3 reads CAISQGLAGGRETQYF. CDR3 in DNA: TGTGCCATCAGCCAAGGCCTAGCGGGGGGGCGGGAGACCCAGTACTTC.

CDR3 in DNA: TGTGCCAGCTCACCAGGGTCAGGAGGTAACACCGGGGAGCTGTTTTTT. This translates into CASSPGSGGNTGELFF. This chain connects TRBV18 to TRBJ2-2; a possible D gene is TRBD2 (5 bases). The CDR3 is 16 residues long. Trimming left V 2 bases short and J 2 bases short, with 12 bases between. Germline CDR1 is KGHSH and CDR2 is LQKENI.

V and J are TRBV4-2 and TRBJ1-3; D perhaps matches TRBD1 (6 bases). The CDR3 has 16 amino acids. Per germline, CDR1 LGHNA and CDR2 YNFKEQ. Trimming removed 0 bases at V and 2 bases at J, with 11 bases between. The CDR3 loop reads CASSQEDGGPGNTIYF. For the CDR3, the DNA is TGTGCCAGCAGCCAAGAAGACGGGGGGCCTGGAAACACCATATATTTT.